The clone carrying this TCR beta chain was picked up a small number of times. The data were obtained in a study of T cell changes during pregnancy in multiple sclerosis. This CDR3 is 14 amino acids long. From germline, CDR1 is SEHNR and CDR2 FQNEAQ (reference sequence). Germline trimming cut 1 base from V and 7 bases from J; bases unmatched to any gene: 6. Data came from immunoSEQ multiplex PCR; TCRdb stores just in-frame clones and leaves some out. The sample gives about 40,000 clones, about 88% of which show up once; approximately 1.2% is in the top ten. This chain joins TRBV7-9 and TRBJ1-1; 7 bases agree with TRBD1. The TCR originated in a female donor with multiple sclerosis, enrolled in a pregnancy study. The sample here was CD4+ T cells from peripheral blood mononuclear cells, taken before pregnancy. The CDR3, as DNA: TGTGCCAGCAGCTTAGTCTTAGGGGGCGATGAAGCTTTCTTT. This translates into CASSLVLGGDEAFF.